This record looks at one T cell receptor (beta chain) sequence and its context. This clonotype was detected only a few times. Its recognized antigen is unknown. Within one base of it there is no much larger clone, and no base qualities were kept. The data were obtained in a study of blood T cells in healthy people across ages (dated by TCRdb to 2015 to 2017). For the study in its entirety: In model experiments, template switching captured about one uniquely barcoded TCR beta cDNA molecule for every two T cells. To track age-related changes in TCR beta repertoire diversity, the study relied on deep sequencing normalized with unique cDNA molecular identifiers. Four age groups were formed from the donors: young (average 16 years), middle-aged (approximately 41), aged (62) and long-lived (around 80). To avoid experimental bias, donors of different ages were spread randomly across the sequencing lanes. For two donors (one aged 18 to 30 and one aged 80 or older), the study analyzed two additional independent replicas of 1 million unique cDNA reads from the same blood draw.

The library was built by means of 5' RACE. The data were produced on an Illumina HiSeq 2500. A second about 7 to 12 cycle PCR used a sample-barcoded 5' primer and a J-beta primer mix. A template-switch 5' adaptor carrying 12 random nucleotides introduced a unique molecular identifier onto each TCR beta cDNA molecule. At least 2.5 million CDR3-containing paired-end reads were obtained from each sample. All of the RNA was converted into first-strand cDNA using the Mint cDNA synthesis kit, with a TRBC-specific oligonucleotide serving as the primer. All cDNA was treated with uracil-DNA glycosylase and then went through a first 18-cycle PCR with the universal primers M1SS and BC2_uni_R. From the authors' description of their analysis: For normalization, 1 million high-quality reads, each with a distinct molecular identifier, were randomly selected from each sample. Reads sharing molecular identifiers were discarded rather than binned into consensus sequences. MiTCR, with a Q25 quality threshold and the strictest error-elimination algorithm, was used for CDR3 identification, clonotype clustering and error correction. A nonparametric unseen species model with Euler transformation was used to estimate a lower bound on total TCR beta diversity. TCRdb passed the public sequencing reads through fastp at Q25 and MiXCR, retaining productive beta sequences. CDR3 protein sequences are deduplicated, and each keeps its most common genes and DNA. What appears here as the V and J calls and clone size reflects TCRdb's work, not the paper's. The sample table holds 780,000 or so distinct CDR3 sequences, of which roughly three fifths were seen once. The ten biggest clones cover approximately 24% of the sample.

The donors were roughly 39 Caucasian individuals from Russia, aged about 6 to 100 years, who were systemically healthy. Each donor gave ten milliliters of peripheral blood, drawn into EDTA-treated Vacutainer tubes. PBMCs were isolated by Ficoll-Paque density-gradient centrifugation, with at least 6 million obtained per sample. Trizol reagent was used to extract total RNA from PBMCs, with at least 5 micrograms per sample. For every donor, an aliquot of PBMCs went through flow cytometry to measure the percentages of naive CD45RAhigh/CD27high T cells. CDR3 length: 18 amino acids, cysteine to phenylalanine. Only the CDR3 DNA stays, 54 bases, in frame from base 1. CDR1 and CDR2, looked up from the germline V gene, are ENHRY and SYGVKD. The germline V and J ends show losses of 3 bases and 0 bases respectively, and no gene match explains 7 bases of the junction. The research as a whole found: Total diversity estimates from one million sequenced T cells were considered lower bounds and underestimates. The long-lived group showed more naive CD4+ T cells, fewer expanded clones and increased TCR diversity than the aged group, suggesting age selection. Conclusive comparison of naive and antigen-experienced compartments was prevented by the profiling of bulk unsorted PBMCs. Observed TCR beta diversity per million T cells fell roughly linearly with age, and a significant reduction was already apparent by age roughly 41. Donor CMV infection status was unknown, potentially confounding age-related changes in expanded clonotypes. The percentage of naive T cells measured by flow cytometry correlated strongly with observed TCR beta diversity.

The chain is assembled from TRBV10-3 and TRBJ2-6, and TRBD2 aligns with 8 junction nucleotides. The source is a man aged 40-55 years in good health. The sample was blood. The CDR3 protein: CAISDRGGPVSGANVLTF. The DNA sequence is TGTGCCATCAGTGATCGGGGGGGCCCCGTCTCTGGGGCCAACGTCCTGACTTTC.